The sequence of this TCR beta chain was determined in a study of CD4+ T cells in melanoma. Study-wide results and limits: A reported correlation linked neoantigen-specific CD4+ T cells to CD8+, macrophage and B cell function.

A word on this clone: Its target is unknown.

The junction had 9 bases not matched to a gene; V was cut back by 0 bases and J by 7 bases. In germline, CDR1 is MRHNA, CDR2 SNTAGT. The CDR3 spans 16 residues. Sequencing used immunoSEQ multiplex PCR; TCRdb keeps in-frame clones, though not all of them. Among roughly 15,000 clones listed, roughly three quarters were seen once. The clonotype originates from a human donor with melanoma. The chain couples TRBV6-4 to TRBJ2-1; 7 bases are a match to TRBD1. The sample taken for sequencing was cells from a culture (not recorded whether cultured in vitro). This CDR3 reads CASSDSIRGLRNEQFF. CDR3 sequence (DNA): TGTGCCAGCAGTGACTCGATCAGGGGGTTAAGAAATGAGCAGTTCTTC.